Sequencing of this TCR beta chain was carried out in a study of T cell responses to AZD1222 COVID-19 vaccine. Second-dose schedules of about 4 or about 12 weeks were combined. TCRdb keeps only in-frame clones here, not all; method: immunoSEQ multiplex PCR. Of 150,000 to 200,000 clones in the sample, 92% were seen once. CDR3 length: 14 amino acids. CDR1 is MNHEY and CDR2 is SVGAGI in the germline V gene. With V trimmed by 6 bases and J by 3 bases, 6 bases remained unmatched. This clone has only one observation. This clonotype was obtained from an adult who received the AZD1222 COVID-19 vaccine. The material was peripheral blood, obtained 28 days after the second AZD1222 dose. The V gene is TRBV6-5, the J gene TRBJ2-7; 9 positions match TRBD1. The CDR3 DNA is TGTGCCAGCAGGTGGACAGGGGCCGGCTACGAGCAGTACTTC. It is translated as CASRWTGAGYEQYF.